This is a list of T cell receptor beta chains from one sample in a study of blood T cell repertoires in COVID-19. Produced via immunoSEQ multiplex PCR; TCRdb's table is partial and in-frame only. The sample carries approximately 300,000 clones, 92% recorded once. Sequencing was performed on PBMCs or T cells enriched from blood (not recorded which). All receptors come from a woman aged 25 to 45 who had recovered from COVID-19. Both conserved end residues are part of each CDR3. Each record gives: V gene, J gene, clone size, CDR3 length, D gene, CDR3 DNA, CDR3 protein. A D gene is named only where the DNA matches it firmly. Size is omitted from some rows. Given values are once, few, many or a class for expanded clones.

>TRBV9|TRBJ2-3|NA|15|TRBD2
TGTGCCAGCAGCGTAGTAAGCGGGGGGGCCGGTACGCAGTATTTT
CASSVVSGGAGTQYF
>TRBV12-3/TRBV12-4|TRBJ1-1|few|13|NA
TGTGCCAGCAGTTTTGGGCGGAACACTGAAGCTTTCTTT
CASSFGRNTEAFF
>TRBV7-2|TRBJ1-5|NA|15|NA
TGTGCCAGCAGCCTATACGGGACACCCAATCGGCCCCAGCATTTT
CASSLYGTPNRPQHF
>TRBV12-3/TRBV12-4|TRBJ2-5|NA|12|NA
TGTGCCAGCAGCCAGGGGGGACAGACCCAGTACTTC
CASSQGGQTQYF
>TRBV2|TRBJ2-3|NA|17|TRBD2
TGTGCCAGCAGTGAAGAGTTACTAGCGGGGGTGACAGATACGCAGTATTTT
CASSEELLAGVTDTQYF
>TRBV28|TRBJ1-1|NA|13|NA
TGTGCCAGCCGCAAACAGGTTCATACTGAAGCTTTCTTT
CASRKQVHTEAFF
>TRBV3-1/TRBV3-2|TRBJ1-1|NA|16|NA
TGTGCCAGCAGCCAAGATCTCAGGCAGAGGAACACTGAAGCTTTCTTT
CASSQDLRQRNTEAFF
>TRBV3-1/TRBV3-2|TRBJ1-6|NA|15|NA
TGTGCCAGCAGCCAAGGGCGGCAGTATAATTCACCCCTCCACTTT
CASSQGRQYNSPLHF
>TRBV6-5|TRBJ1-1|NA|14|NA
TGTGCCAGCAGCCTACAGGGTGCGAACACTGAAGCTTTCTTT
CASSLQGANTEAFF
>TRBV28|TRBJ2-1|NA|16|TRBD2
TGTGCCAGCAGTTTACCCCCCGGGACTAGCGGCAATGAGCAGTTCTTC
CASSLPPGTSGNEQFF
>TRBV2|TRBJ2-1|NA|15|TRBD2
TGTGCCAGCAGCGGGACTAGCAGACCTTACAATGAGCAGTTCTTC
CASSGTSRPYNEQFF
>TRBV5-1|TRBJ2-7|NA|15|NA
TGCGCCAGCAGCTATCGGGTGGAGCGCTCCTACGAGCAGTACTTC
CASSYRVERSYEQYF
>TRBV5-4|TRBJ1-3|NA|14|TRBD1
TGTGCCAGCAGCCCCGGGACAGCTGGAAACACCATATATTTT
CASSPGTAGNTIYF
>TRBV2|TRBJ1-2|NA|14|TRBD1
TGTGCCAGCATAGGACAGGGAGCTAACTATGGCTACACCTTC
CASIGQGANYGYTF
>TRBV5-1|TRBJ2-1|NA|14|TRBD1
TGCGCCAGCAGCACCGGACAGGGATTAAATGAGCAGTTCTTC
CASSTGQGLNEQFF
>TRBV3-1/TRBV3-2|TRBJ1-5|NA|12|NA
TGTGCCAGCAGCCTAGGGGAATCAACTCCCCATTTT
CASSLGESTPHF
>TRBV28|TRBJ2-2|NA|17|TRBD1
TGTGCCAGCAGTTTAATGGGACAGGGGGGATCTCCCGGGGAGCTGTTTTTT
CASSLMGQGGSPGELFF
>TRBV7-9|TRBJ2-5|NA|15|NA
TGTGCCAGCAGCTTAGTCGGCAGGGGAGTAGCGACCCAGTACTTC
CASSLVGRGVATQYF
>TRBV7-6|TRBJ2-3|NA|15|TRBD1
TGTGCCAGCGCAACGACAGGGGGCCCCACAGATACGCAGTATTTT
CASATTGGPTDTQYF
>TRBV2|TRBJ2-5|NA|16|TRBD1
TGTGCCAGCAGTGATAGGGACAGGGTCATCCAAGAGACCCAGTACTTC
CASSDRDRVIQETQYF
>TRBV4-3|TRBJ1-5|NA|14|TRBD1
TGCGCCAGCAGCCAGGGACAGGGGGCACAGCCCCAGCATTTT
CASSQGQGAQPQHF
>TRBV4-2|TRBJ2-5|NA|16|NA
TGTGCCAGCAGCCAAGCGGGGCAGGGGCGATTGGAGACCCAGTACTTC
CASSQAGQGRLETQYF
>TRBV5-6|TRBJ2-7|NA|12|NA
TGTGCCAGCAGCCTCAGCTCCTACGAGCAGTACTTC
CASSLSSYEQYF
>TRBV3-1/TRBV3-2|TRBJ2-6|NA|15|NA
TGTGCCAGCAGCCAAGCGGGAAGAGGGGCCAACGTCCTGACTTTC
CASSQAGRGANVLTF
>TRBV19|TRBJ2-7|NA|13|TRBD1
TGTGCCAGTAGTATGGGGACAGGCCACGAGCAGTACTTC
CASSMGTGHEQYF
>TRBV4-1|TRBJ1-5|few|15|NA
TGCGCCAGCAGCCAAGACCCACAGGGCAAGCGGCCCCAGCATTTT
CASSQDPQGKRPQHF
>TRBV7-9|TRBJ1-6|NA|14|NA
TGTGCCAGCAGCTCCGGACAGTCGAATTCACCCCTCCACTTT
CASSSGQSNSPLHF
>TRBV5-1|TRBJ2-1|NA|17|NA
TGCGCCAGCAGCTTATACAGGGCATCGAGGCCCTACAATGAGCAGTTCTTC
CASSLYRASRPYNEQFF
>TRBV29-1|TRBJ1-3|NA|11|NA
TGCAGCGTTGCGTCCGGGGACACCATATATTTT
CSVASGDTIYF
>TRBV19|TRBJ2-7|few|15|TRBD2
TGTGCCAGTAGTATAGGGGGCGGGAGCTCCTACGAGCAGTACTTC
CASSIGGGSSYEQYF
>TRBV29-1|TRBJ2-7|NA|13|NA
TGCAGCGTTGAAGGAACAGCCGCCTACGAGCAGTACTTC
CSVEGTAAYEQYF
>TRBV4-1|TRBJ2-7|NA|13|NA
TGCGCCAGCAGCCAAGGCTCAGGCTACGAGCAGTACTTC
CASSQGSGYEQYF
>TRBV19|TRBJ2-7|NA|16|NA
TGTGCCAGTAGTATAGCCGGCGGGCAAGGACGTTACGAGCAGTACTTC
CASSIAGGQGRYEQYF
>TRBV7-2|TRBJ1-5|NA|17|TRBD1
TGTGCCAGCAGCTTAGCCTCAGGGGGCGCGGTGGGGCAGCCCCAGCATTTT
CASSLASGGAVGQPQHF
>TRBV28|TRBJ2-5|NA|14|NA
TGTGCCACCCACCGAGGAAGGGGGTATGAGACCCAGTACTTC
CATHRGRGYETQYF
>TRBV19|TRBJ2-7|NA|14|NA
TGTGCCAGTAGGCGGACTGACGAGCTCTACGAGCAGTACTTC
CASRRTDELYEQYF
>TRBV2|TRBJ2-7|NA|15|NA
TGTGCCAGCAGTGAAGGGGTTAGGGGGGGCTACGAGCAGTACTTC
CASSEGVRGGYEQYF
>TRBV7-6|TRBJ2-2|NA|16|NA
TGTGCCAGCAGCTTATTCGGGACACTGAACACCGGGGAGCTGTTTTTT
CASSLFGTLNTGELFF
>TRBV28|TRBJ2-7|NA|13|NA
TGTGCCAGCCGGACTCCTAGCTCCTACGAGCAGTACTTC
CASRTPSSYEQYF
>TRBV11-3|TRBJ2-1|NA|16|TRBD2
TGTGCCAGCAGCCTACGGACTAGCGGGGGGGGCAATGAGCAGTTCTTC
CASSLRTSGGGNEQFF
>TRBV5-3|TRBJ1-6|NA|15|NA
TGTGCCAGATTTATTTCACAGGGTTGGAATTCACCCCTCCACTTT
CARFISQGWNSPLHF
>TRBV30|TRBJ1-4|NA|14|NA
TGTGCCTGCCGTCAGAGGGCAACTAATGAAAAACTGTTTTTT
CACRQRATNEKLFF
>TRBV11-1|TRBJ1-6|NA|14|NA
TGTGCCAGCAGCCCCGCAGGGGTAACTTCACCCCTCCACTTT
CASSPAGVTSPLHF
>TRBV2|TRBJ2-3|NA|13|NA
TGTGCCAGCGGGGGGGGGCGGACAGATACGCAGTATTTT
CASGGGRTDTQYF
>TRBV6-5|TRBJ2-7|NA|15|NA
TGTGCCAGCAGCTCGGGACTCTCGAGCTCCTACGAGCAGTACTTC
CASSSGLSSSYEQYF
>TRBV20-1|TRBJ1-1|NA|11|NA
TGCAGTGCTATTAAGAACACTGAAGCTTTCTTT
CSAIKNTEAFF